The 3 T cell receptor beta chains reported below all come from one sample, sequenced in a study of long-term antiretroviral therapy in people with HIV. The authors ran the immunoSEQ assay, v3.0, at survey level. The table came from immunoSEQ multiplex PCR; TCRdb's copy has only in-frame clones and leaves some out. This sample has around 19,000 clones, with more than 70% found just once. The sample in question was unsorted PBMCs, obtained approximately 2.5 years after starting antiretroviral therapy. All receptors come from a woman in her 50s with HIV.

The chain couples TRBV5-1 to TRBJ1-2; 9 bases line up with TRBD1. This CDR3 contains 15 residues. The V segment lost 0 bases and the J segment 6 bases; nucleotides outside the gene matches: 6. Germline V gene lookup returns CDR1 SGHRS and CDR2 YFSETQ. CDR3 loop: CASSLAGQGNNGYTF. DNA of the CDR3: TGCGCCAGCAGCTTGGCGGGACAGGGTAATAATGGCTACACCTTC.

CDR3 amino acids: CASSLDSGQFYEQYF. CDR3 nucleotides: TGCGCCAGCAGCTTGGACAGCGGACAGTTCTACGAGCAGTACTTC. This rearrangement joins TRBV5-1 to TRBJ2-7, with a tentative D call TRBD1 (6 bases). Trimming removed 0 bases from V and 3 bases from J, with 13 bases in between. Germline V gene data show CDR1 as SGHRS and CDR2 as YFSETQ. The CDR3 covers 15 residues.

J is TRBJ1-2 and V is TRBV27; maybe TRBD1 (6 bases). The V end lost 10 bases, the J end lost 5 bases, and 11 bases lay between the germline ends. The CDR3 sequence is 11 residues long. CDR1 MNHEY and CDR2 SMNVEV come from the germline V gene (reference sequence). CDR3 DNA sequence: TGTGCCACCTGGACAGTATATGGCTACACCTTC. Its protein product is CATWTVYGYTF.